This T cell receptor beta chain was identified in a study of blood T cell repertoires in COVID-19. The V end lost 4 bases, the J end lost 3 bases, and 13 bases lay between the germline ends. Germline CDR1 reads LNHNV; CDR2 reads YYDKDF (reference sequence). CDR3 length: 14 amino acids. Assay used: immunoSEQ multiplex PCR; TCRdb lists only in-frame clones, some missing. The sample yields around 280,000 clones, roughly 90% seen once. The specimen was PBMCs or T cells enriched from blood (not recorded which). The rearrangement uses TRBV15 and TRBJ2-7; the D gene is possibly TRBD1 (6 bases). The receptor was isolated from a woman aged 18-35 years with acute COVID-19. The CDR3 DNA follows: TGTGCCACCAGCACCTCCACAGGGATCTACGAGCAGTACTTC. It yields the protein CATSTSTGIYEQYF.